One sample yielded the 18 T cell receptor beta chains listed below, sequenced in a study of T cells after posttransplantation cyclophosphamide. Cells defined as naive were viable CD3+CD4+ or CD3+CD8+ and CCR7+CD45RA+CD45RO-CD95-CD27+CD28+. The assay was immunoSEQ multiplex PCR, and TCRdb's table has in-frame clones only and misses some. The sample has about 8,800 clones, 98% seen once; the top ten hold 0.25%. The source material was naive CD4+ T cells sorted from PBMCs. The receptors here all came from a woman between 55 and 75 years old in good health, CMV-negative, and a related stem cell transplant donor.

V usage is TRBV5-1 and J usage is TRBJ2-3, with 9 bases that match TRBD2. The V and J ends lost 5 bases and 1 base, in that order; junction bases with no gene match: 5. Germline V gives CDR1 SGHRS, CDR2 YFSETQ. The CDR3 spans 15 residues. DNA of the CDR3: TGCGCCAGCAGTGTAGCGGGAGACCGCACAGATACGCAGTATTTT. Its protein is CASSVAGDRTDTQYF.

The rearrangement joins TRBV5-5 to TRBJ2-2; tentatively, D is TRBD1 (6 bases). V was pared by 7 bases and J by 5 bases, with 12 bases between. Per the germline V gene, CDR1 is SGHKS and CDR2 is YYEKEE (reference sequence). This CDR3 comprises 13 residues. CDR3 in amino acids: CASFPGVTGELFF. CDR3 nucleotide sequence: TGTGCCAGCTTTCCAGGGGTAACCGGGGAGCTGTTTTTT.

This sequence joins TRBV11-2 and TRBJ2-3; a weak D match, TRBD2 (6 bases). This CDR3 comprises 14 residues. V shed 5 bases and J shed 4 bases, with 13 bases lying between them. Germline V gene data show CDR1 as SGHAT and CDR2 as FQNNGV. The CDR3 loop is CASSGGRYPDTQYF. The CDR3 region has the DNA TGTGCCAGCAGCGGAGGGAGATATCCAGATACGCAGTATTTT.

This clone occurred once. The chain links TRBV5-4 to TRBJ2-3; 13 bases fit TRBD2. Germline V gene data show CDR1 as SGHNT and CDR2 as YYREEE (reference sequence). This CDR3 comprises 16 residues. The V segment lost 4 bases and the J segment 5 bases; nucleotides outside the gene matches: 7. The CDR3 sequence is CASSVGLAGAGDTQYF. The CDR3 nucleotides are TGTGCCAGCAGCGTCGGACTAGCGGGAGCAGGAGATACGCAGTATTTT.

The chain joins TRBV19 to TRBJ2-3; D might be TRBD1 (6 bases). CDR1 LNHDA and CDR2 SQIVND come from the germline V gene (reference sequence). This CDR3 comprises 14 residues. V was shortened by 3 bases and J by 0 bases, with 7 bases between the two germline ends. CDR3 coding DNA: TGTGCCAGTAGTATCGGACAGAGCACAGATACGCAGTATTTT. It encodes CASSIGQSTDTQYF.

This sequence joins TRBV13 and TRBJ1-3; D not resolved. Germline V gives CDR1 PRHDT, CDR2 FYEKMQ (reference sequence). V was pared by 7 bases and J by 2 bases, with 9 bases between. This CDR3 is built from 13 residues. This chain's CDR3 is CASKRGAGNTIYF. As DNA, the CDR3 is TGTGCCAGCAAACGGGGTGCTGGAAACACCATATATTTT.

This clone was detected once. The V call is TRBV9, the J call TRBJ2-7; 7 bases map to TRBD1. CDR3 size: 13 residues. Trimming at V came to 3 bases and at J to 5 bases, leaving 5 bases not matched to a gene. Germline assignment: CDR1 SGDLS and CDR2 YYNGEE. The CDR3 loop is CASSGRDSHEQYV. In DNA form, the CDR3 reads TGTGCCAGCAGCGGCCGGGACAGTCACGAGCAGTACGTC.

Comments on this clone: At one of its ends the junction is not consistent with the germline gene, which may arise from a read error. Distinct nucleotide sequences in the sample also encode this CDR3. This chain joins TRBV6-1 and TRBJ1-6, with TRBD1 matching 7 bases. The CDR3 has 15 residues. CDR1 is MNHNS, CDR2 SASEGT, per germline. As DNA, the CDR3 is TGTGCCAGCAAGACCGACAGGGCCTATAATTCCCCCCTCCACTTT. This encodes CASKTDRAYNSPLHF.

V gene TRBV6-5 combines with J gene TRBJ1-2; TRBD1 matches 7 bases. Unmatched junction bases numbered 11, after V lost 5 bases and J lost 8 bases. Germline lookup yields CDR1 MNHEY and CDR2 SVGAGI. This CDR3 region has 14 residues. CDR3 loop: CASSQRQGRDGYTF. DNA for the CDR3: TGTGCCAGCAGTCAAAGACAGGGCCGCGACGGCTACACCTTC.

This clone was detected once. The chain joins TRBV5-6 to TRBJ1-4; a possible D gene is TRBD1 (6 bases). Trimming shortened V by 5 bases and J by 3 bases, and 14 bases separated the two germline ends. The V gene's germline CDR1 is SGHDT and CDR2 YYEEEE. The CDR3 covers 15 residues. CDR3 nucleotides: TGTGCCAGCAGACTACAGGGAGCAGCTAATGAAAAACTGTTTTTT. The encoded protein is CASRLQGAANEKLFF.

Turning to this clone: Other nucleotide sequences in the sample specify the same CDR3. The chain couples TRBV7-2 to TRBJ1-6, with D hard to call. V was clipped by 5 bases and J by 4 bases, with 9 bases between them. This CDR3 spans 14 amino acids. Germline-derived CDR1 and CDR2 are SGHTA and FQGNSA. The CDR3 DNA sequence: TGTGCCAGCAGCACCCGGGAATATAATTCACCCCTCCACTTT. Its translation is CASSTREYNSPLHF.

The V gene is TRBV30, the J gene TRBJ1-1, with D tentatively TRBD1 (6 bases). This CDR3 has 11 amino acids. Germline lookup yields CDR1 GTSNPN and CDR2 SVGIG (reference sequence). In nucleotides, the CDR3 is TGTGTCCAGGGGATGTACACTGAAGCTTTCTTT. Its translation is CVQGMYTEAFF.

V gene TRBV11-2 combines with J gene TRBJ2-4; maybe TRBD2 (5 bases). The V and J ends lost 7 bases and 8 bases respectively, with 12 bases between them. Germline V CDR1 and CDR2: SGHAT, FQNNGV. The CDR3 length is 12 residues. The CDR3 here is CASTLARDIQYF. The CDR3, as DNA: TGTGCCAGCACCCTAGCTCGGGACATTCAGTACTTC.

The gene calls are TRBV10-3 and TRBJ1-1, with 9 bases aligning to TRBD1. Losses at the gene ends were 4 bases for V and 4 bases for J; bases not matched to a gene: 4. This CDR3 has 14 residues. Germline CDR1 and CDR2: ENHRY and SYGVKD. The CDR3 here is CAISGGQGRTEAFF. CDR3 in DNA: TGTGCCATCAGTGGGGGACAGGGTCGCACTGAAGCTTTCTTT.

The rearrangement joins TRBV19 to TRBJ2-7; 10 bases are a match to TRBD2. CDR1 is LNHDA and CDR2 is SQIVND in the germline V gene (reference sequence). The CDR3 runs to 14 residues. J was trimmed by 2 bases and V by 4 bases; bases with no gene match: 2. CDR3 residues: CASSNGLAAYEQYF. The DNA of the CDR3 is TGTGCCAGTAGTAATGGACTAGCGGCCTACGAGCAGTACTTC.

About this clone itself: A junction boundary mismatches the germline segment, possibly from a read error. The same CDR3 also results from other DNA sequences found in this sample. CDR3 sequence (DNA): TGTGCCAGCAGTTTAATCCGACAGGGGCAGAGCTCCTATAATTCCCCCCTCCACTTT. It codes for CASSLIRQGQSSYNSPLHF. The chain employs TRBV27 and TRBJ1-6; 8 bases agree with TRBD1. From germline, CDR1 is MNHEY and CDR2 SMNVEV (reference sequence). The CDR3 consists of 19 residues.

The chain carries TRBV5-1 and TRBJ1-6, with no clear D. Trimming took 1 base from V and 6 from J, leaving 11 bases between them. The CDR3 has 15 amino acids. The V gene's germline CDR1 is SGHRS and CDR2 YFSETQ. The CDR3 region is CASSLFRGPNSPLHF. CDR3 in DNA: TGCGCCAGCAGCTTGTTTCGGGGTCCTAATTCACCCCTCCACTTT.

The chain employs TRBV5-6 and TRBJ2-6, with 12 bases lining up with TRBD2. CDR1 is SGHDT and CDR2 is YYEEEE in the germline V gene. The CDR3 runs 18 residues. After removal of 1 base from V and 2 bases from J, the junction contained 4 bases not matched to a gene. This chain's CDR3 is CASSLPSGRAAGANVLTF. The DNA for the CDR3 is TGTGCCAGCAGCTTGCCTAGCGGGAGGGCCGCTGGGGCCAACGTCCTGACTTTC.